This paragraph covers one T cell receptor beta chain sequence. Time point: blood 4 weeks post-SBRT, at nephrectomy. Noted treatment: 15 Gy SBRT to primary tumor, nephrectomy 4 weeks later. After SBRT, blood was collected at 2 and 4 weeks, plus baseline. These data come from a study of radiation and T cells in renal cell carcinoma. The data were produced by immunoSEQ multiplex PCR, yet TCRdb's version contains in-frame clones alone and is incomplete. The sample has about 43,000 clones, around four fifths seen once. The CDR3 has 14 amino acids. Germline V lookup: CDR1 MNHNS, CDR2 SASEGT. V was clipped by 10 bases and J by 2 bases, with 14 bases between them.

The sample here was blood, taken from a patient whose treatment included radiotherapy and nephrectomy. The sequence came from a woman in her seventies with renal cell carcinoma. This rearrangement joins TRBV6-1 to TRBJ1-4; D is ambiguous. This CDR3 is CATAGLKTNEKLFF. The CDR3 region has the DNA TGTGCCACGGCGGGTCTAAAGACTAATGAAAAACTGTTTTTT.